This T cell receptor (beta chain) was observed in a study of metastatic and nonmetastatic thyroid tumors. Looking at the study overall: Peripheral blood and tumor or nodule samples from malignant and benign thyroid patients were compared.

The CDR3 totals 14 residues. The germline gives CDR1 SGHRS, CDR2 YFSETQ. The V and J ends lost 5 bases and 8 bases, in that order; junction bases with no gene match: 7. This clone was seen many times. Original analysis: Using the CDR3 differences seen across clinicopathological groups, the authors built a distant-metastasis classifier for papillary thyroid cancer, which was meant to discriminate distant-metastatic patients. TCRdb re-analyzed the PCR reads through MiXCR. The authors' filters were not applied to this entry. This table has about 45,000 clones, 4% to 5% appearing once. No patient had received any treatment before thyroid surgery.

The chain uses TRBV5-1 and TRBJ2-1, with TRBD2 identical over 10 bases. The sequenced sample was blood. This TCR came from a female donor with papillary thyroid cancer or a benign thyroid nodule (not recorded which). Some clones in this sample may be carry-over from other donors' samples. CDR3 protein: CASRASGSNHEQFF. The CDR3 DNA sequence: TGCGCCAGCAGGGCTAGCGGGAGTAACCATGAGCAGTTCTTC.